Presented here are 26 T cell receptor beta chains from one specimen sequenced in a study of cytotoxic CD8 clonotypes in ibrutinib-treated CLL. Here immunoSEQ multiplex PCR was the method, and the copy in TCRdb shows in-frame clones only, minus some. The sample carries hundreds of thousands of clones, 75% to 80% recorded once. The sample here was PBMCs, taken after 12 months of ibrutinib treatment. Source of these receptors: a human donor with chronic lymphocytic leukemia.

The chain uses TRBV29-1 and TRBJ2-7; tentatively, D is TRBD1 (6 bases). This CDR3 spans 15 amino acids. The V end lost 5 bases, the J end lost 3 bases, and 20 bases lay between the germline ends. The germline V gene has CDR1 SQVTM and CDR2 ANQGSEA. The CDR3 region has the DNA TGCAGCGTTTCGTCCAACAGGGAAAGAAACTACGAGCAGTACTTC. It yields the protein CSVSSNRERNYEQYF.

This clone appeared a few times. The V and J genes are TRBV10-3 and TRBJ2-7, with D uncertain. The CDR3 spans 12 residues. Trimming removed 3 bases at V and 3 bases at J, with 6 bases between. CDR1 is ENHRY and CDR2 is SYGVKD in the germline V gene. CDR3 sequence (DNA): TGTGCCATCAGTGAAACGGTCTACGAGCAGTACTTC. Residues: CAISETVYEQYF.

The chain combines TRBV6-1 with TRBJ2-3; D ambiguous. Per the germline V gene, CDR1 is MNHNS and CDR2 is SASEGT. Trimming shortened V by 7 bases and J by 5 bases, and 13 bases separated the two germline ends. The CDR3 runs 13 residues. The CDR3 coding sequence is TGTGCCAGCAAGGAGCAGGCCCAAGATACGCAGTATTTT. This codes for CASKEQAQDTQYF.

The genes are TRBV2 and TRBJ2-7, with D unclear. The CDR3 has 11 residues. Germline CDR1 reads SNHLY; CDR2 reads FYNNEI. V was pared by 2 bases and J by 6 bases, with 5 bases between. The CDR3 nucleotides are TGTGCCAGCAGTGAATACGGCGAGCAGTACTTC. Its translation is CASSEYGEQYF.

V is TRBV28 and J is TRBJ2-1, with a tentative D call TRBD2 (6 bases). Per germline, CDR1 MDHEN and CDR2 SYDVKM. Trimming removed 6 bases at V and 8 bases at J, with 14 bases between. The CDR3 contains 13 residues. CDR3 residues: CASSLWDFDEQFF. The CDR3 DNA reads as TGTGCCAGCAGCTTGTGGGACTTCGATGAGCAGTTCTTC.

V is TRBV7-9 and J is TRBJ2-1; D is unclear. The CDR3 spans 17 residues. Per the germline V gene, CDR1 is SEHNR and CDR2 is FQNEAQ (reference sequence). V was pared by 4 bases and J by 0 bases, with 16 bases between. The CDR3 DNA reads TGTGCCAGCAGCTCCTTGGACCCTCCCAGCTCCTACAATGAGCAGTTCTTC. It is translated as CASSSLDPPSSYNEQFF. The whole variable domain, remainder taken from reference TRBV7-9 and TRBJ2-1, is DTGVSQNPRHKITKRGQNVTFRCDPISEHNRLYWYRQTLGQGPEFLTYFQNEAQLEKSRLLSDRFSAERPKGSFSTLEIQRTEQGDSAMYLCASSSLDPPSSYNEQFFGPGTRLTVL.

This chain connects TRBV2 to TRBJ2-2, with 13 bases identical to TRBD2. The CDR3 consists of 19 residues. Germline CDR1 and CDR2: SNHLY and FYNNEI. J was trimmed by 1 base and V by 3 bases; bases with no gene match: 8. CDR3 residues: CASSDRTSGRRGNTGELFF. As DNA, the CDR3 is TGTGCCAGCAGTGACAGGACTAGCGGGAGACGCGGGAACACCGGGGAGCTGTTTTTT.

V and J are TRBV6-5 and TRBJ2-2, with D possibly TRBD2 on 7 matching bases. Germline CDR1 and CDR2: MNHEY and SVGAGI. The CDR3 has 14 residues. Between the trimmed V and J ends, which lost 6 bases and 4 bases, there was a span of 12 bases. In nucleotides, the CDR3 is TGTGCCAGCAGGTGGGGGGGGCGCACCGGGGAGCTGTTTTTT. It is translated as CASRWGGRTGELFF.

The chain couples TRBV19 to TRBJ1-1; D gene ambiguous. From germline, CDR1 is LNHDA and CDR2 SQIVND (reference sequence). The V end lost 10 bases, the J end lost 1 base, and 10 bases lay between the germline ends. The CDR3 is 12 residues long. The DNA for the CDR3 is TGTGCCACCGGACGGTGGAACACTGAAGCTTTCTTT. Translating it yields CATGRWNTEAFF.

The chain joins TRBV30 to TRBJ1-3, with D unresolved. The CDR3 length is 13 residues. Per germline, CDR1 GTSNPN and CDR2 SVGIG (reference sequence). With 3 bases removed from V and 0 bases from J, the gap between germline ends came to 6 bases. The CDR3 nucleotides are TGTGCCTGGAGCCCACACTCTGGAAACACCATATATTTT. This sequence encodes CAWSPHSGNTIYF.

The gene calls are TRBV19 and TRBJ1-5; D is ambiguous. The germline gives CDR1 LNHDA, CDR2 SQIVND (reference sequence). The CDR3 spans 14 residues. V was shortened by 3 bases and J by 0 bases, with 6 bases between the two germline ends. CDR3 residues: CASSMARSNQPQHF. In nucleotides, the CDR3 is TGTGCCAGTAGTATGGCACGTAGCAATCAGCCCCAGCATTTT.

This clone came up many times. The J gene is TRBJ2-6, the V gene TRBV7-9; 8 positions match TRBD2. The germline V gene has CDR1 SEHNR and CDR2 FQNEAQ (reference sequence). The CDR3 length is 16 residues. The junction had 3 bases not matched to a gene; V was cut back by 4 bases and J by 1 base. The CDR3 loop is CASSSRGGSGANVLTF. CDR3 in DNA: TGTGCCAGCAGCTCCCGGGGGGGATCTGGGGCCAACGTCCTGACTTTC.

The chain is built from TRBV5-1 and TRBJ1-3, with D possibly being TRBD1 (5 bases). Germline-derived CDR1 and CDR2 are SGHRS and YFSETQ. Trimming left V 2 bases short and J 0 bases short, with 15 bases between. This CDR3 has 17 amino acids. The CDR3 DNA reads TGCGCCAGCAGCTTCGGACACCTTACGCTCTCTGGAAACACCATATATTTT. This encodes CASSFGHLTLSGNTIYF.

This rearrangement joins TRBV7-9 to TRBJ2-1, with D possibly TRBD1 on 6 matching bases. The germline V and J ends were trimmed by 3 bases and 4 bases, with 10 bases remaining between them. Per the germline V gene, CDR1 is SEHNR and CDR2 is FQNEAQ (reference sequence). The CDR3 length is 14 residues. CDR3 sequence reads: CASSFVQGYNEQFF. In nucleotides, the CDR3 is TGTGCCAGCAGCTTCGTACAGGGTTACAATGAGCAGTTCTTC.

The genes are TRBV7-9 and TRBJ2-1; unclear D gene. CDR3 length: 14 amino acids. The germline V gene encodes CDR1 SEHNR and CDR2 FQNEAQ (reference sequence). The ends were cut back, 3 bases at V and 6 bases at J, with 12 bases in the middle. Written as DNA, the CDR3 is TGTGCCAGCAGCTTCCCAGCTACCGCCAATGAGCAGTTCTTC. Its protein is CASSFPATANEQFF.

This chain links TRBV7-6 with TRBJ2-1; no firm D call. The V gene lost 1 base and the J gene lost 9 bases, with 13 bases spanning the gap. The CDR3 has 14 amino acids. Germline CDR1 SGHVS, CDR2 FNYEAQ. This CDR3 is CASSLEVRISEQFF. The DNA of the CDR3 is TGTGCCAGCAGCTTAGAAGTCCGGATAAGTGAGCAGTTCTTC.

The chain carries TRBV5-1 and TRBJ2-7; no reliable D call. Between the trimmed V and J ends, which lost 0 bases and 6 bases, there was a span of 4 bases. The CDR3 covers 11 residues. Germline lookup yields CDR1 SGHRS and CDR2 YFSETQ. CDR3 in DNA: TGCGCCAGCAGCTTGGTGGGCGAGCAGTACTTC. Protein: CASSLVGEQYF.

The V call is TRBV25-1, the J call TRBJ2-7, with D perhaps TRBD1 or TRBD2 (5 bases each). The V end was cut by 8 bases, the J end by 4 bases, with 21 bases between. CDR3 length: 15 amino acids. The germline V gene encodes CDR1 MGHDK and CDR2 SYGVNS. Written as DNA, the CDR3 is TGTGCCAGCCCGTTACCCAGGGACCCCCCTTACGAGCAGTACTTC. It is translated as CASPLPRDPPYEQYF.

This clone appeared once. The J gene is TRBJ2-7, the V gene TRBV7-8, with a possible D match to TRBD2 (6 bases). The germline V gene has CDR1 SGHVS and CDR2 FQNEAQ. The CDR3 is 15 residues long. V was cut by 7 bases and J by 0 bases, with 16 bases left in between. This CDR3 is CASTLRRESSYEQYF. CDR3 bases: TGTGCCAGCACCCTCAGGAGGGAGAGCTCCTACGAGCAGTACTTC.

The gene calls are TRBV15 and TRBJ2-5; maybe TRBD1 (5 bases). Trimming took off 0 bases at V and 1 base at J, with 9 bases between the two ends. Germline V gene data show CDR1 as LNHNV and CDR2 as YYDKDF (reference sequence). This CDR3 spans 15 amino acids. CDR3 region: CATSRDLGPQETQYF. DNA of the CDR3: TGTGCCACCAGCAGAGATCTGGGGCCCCAAGAGACCCAGTACTTC.

This chain connects TRBV5-6 to TRBJ1-2; the D gene is possibly TRBD1 (5 bases). This CDR3 spans 14 amino acids. V lost 1 base to trimming and J lost 7 bases, with 14 bases between them. Looked up from germline, CDR1 is SGHDT and CDR2 is YYEEEE. The CDR3 nucleotides are TGTGCCAGCAGCTTGAGGAGGGGTGAGGGTGGCTACACCTTC. This codes for CASSLRRGEGGYTF.

J is TRBJ1-3 and V is TRBV6-6; D ambiguous. The V gene's germline CDR1 is MNHNY and CDR2 SVGAGI (reference sequence). The CDR3 consists of 14 residues. The germline V and J ends were trimmed by 7 bases and 4 bases, with 14 bases remaining between them. As DNA, the CDR3 is TGTGCCAGCAAGGGAGGAGAGGAAGGAAACACCATATATTTT. This sequence encodes CASKGGEEGNTIYF.

This clone was recorded only once. The chain links TRBV2 to TRBJ1-3; no clear D gene. This CDR3 is 16 amino acids long. V was pared by 1 base and J by 0 bases, with 10 bases between. CDR1 is SNHLY, CDR2 FYNNEI, per germline. CDR3 nucleotide sequence: TGTGCCAGCAGTGAAGGGGCAAGTTACTCTGGAAACACCATATATTTT. Translation: CASSEGASYSGNTIYF.

J is TRBJ2-5 and V is TRBV5-1; perhaps TRBD1 as D (5 bases). The V end lost 4 bases, the J end lost 4 bases, and 14 bases lay between the germline ends. This CDR3 contains 14 residues. CDR1 is SGHRS and CDR2 is YFSETQ in the germline V gene. CDR3 DNA: TGCGCCAGCAGCCGGTCCATGGGGCCAGAGACCCAGTACTTC. It codes for CASSRSMGPETQYF.

This clone has only one observation. The rearrangement uses TRBV7-3 and TRBJ2-5; TRBD1 aligns across 9 bases. The CDR3 totals 14 residues. Trimming removed 5 bases from V and 4 bases from J; junction bases left unmatched: 5. The germline gives CDR1 SGHTA, CDR2 FQGTGA. CDR3 protein: CASSPGTGLETQYF. DNA of the CDR3: TGTGCCAGCAGCCCGGGGACAGGGCTAGAGACCCAGTACTTC.

This clone appeared once. This chain links TRBV7-2 with TRBJ2-3; unclear D gene. The CDR3 contains 13 residues. Germline lookup yields CDR1 SGHTA and CDR2 FQGNSA. Trimming pared 6 bases from V and 8 bases from J, leaving 15 bases between. The CDR3 spells CASSPSHGGTQYF. As DNA, the CDR3 is TGTGCCAGCAGTCCATCACACGGCGGTACGCAGTATTTT.